Below, one TCR beta chain is given with its context. Antigen unknown. This record belongs to a study of CD8 T cells in Susac syndrome. Study outcomes and limitations: That the number of individuals in its TCR sequencing and HLA analysis was relatively small was acknowledged by the study.

After extraction with the RNeasy kit, about 0.45 to 1 ug of the RNA was reverse transcribed using random hexamers. A single record per CDR3 protein comes from TCRdb applying MiXCR to the immunoSEQ multiplex PCR reads. The profile shows some 400,000 distinct CDR3 sequences, 75% to 90% of them singletons. J gave up 3 bases and V 5 bases, and 3 bases lay outside the gene matches. This CDR3 contains 12 residues. CDR1 and CDR2 (germline): DFQATT, SNEGSKA (reference sequence). In blood CD8+ and CD4+ T cells, TCR beta underwent sequencing. Through negative isolation, CD4+ and CD8+ T cells were obtained, while TEMRA cells were enriched using FACS.

V usage is TRBV20-1 and J usage is TRBJ1-1; 7 bases fit TRBD1. This sequence was found in a human donor with multiple sclerosis. Source material: CD8+ T cells from PBMCs. The CDR3 nucleotides read TGCAGTGCTGCAACAGGGGACACTGAAGCTTTCTTT. Residues: CSAATGDTEAFF.